Detailed here is one TCR beta chain. Generated by immunoSEQ multiplex PCR, the TCRdb table keeps only in-frame clones and is missing some. In the table there are approximately 200,000 clones, around nine tenths of which are singletons. Germline assignment: CDR1 MNHEY and CDR2 SVGAGI. There are 13 residues in the CDR3. With 6 bases removed from V and 1 base from J, the gap between germline ends came to 6 bases. These data come from a study of blood T cell repertoires in COVID-19. About the research overall: The United States, Italy and Spain were the sources of the acute and convalescent COVID-19 samples. T cells, B-cell-depleted T cells, or PBMCs provided the cDNA or gDNA that served as material.

The V and J genes are TRBV6-5 and TRBJ2-2, with a possible D match to TRBD1 (5 bases). Source material: peripheral blood. The TCR sequence derives from a man in his fifties or sixties who had recovered from COVID-19. The CDR3 region is CASRQENTGELFF. CDR3 nucleotides: TGTGCCAGCAGACAGGAGAACACCGGGGAGCTGTTTTTT.